This T cell receptor beta chain was captured by sequencing in a study of CD8+ T cells in alopecia areata. Looking at the study overall: Dosing with tofacitinib proceeded for 6 to 18 months, followed by 6 months off drug. Overall study findings and caveats: Normal skin's resident alphabeta T cells are also sequenced in scalp samples. Scalp and blood samples kept many expanded lesional clones throughout tofacitinib.

As for treatment: oral pan-JAK inhibitor, 5-10 mg twice daily. Sorted out of PBMCs were CD4+ T cells and CD8+ T cells. This clone was seen a handful of times. Its antigen is as yet unknown. Following extraction, RNA underwent reverse transcription to cDNA, which served as the sequencing template. Measured with immunoSEQ multiplex PCR; TCRdb has only the in-frame clones, and not every one. The sample includes 100,000 to 140,000 clones, 65% to 85% seen only once; the top ten take 20% to 25%. CDR1 SQVTM and CDR2 ANQGSEA come from the germline V gene. The CDR3 is 14 residues long. Germline trimming cut 7 bases from V and 7 bases from J; bases unmatched to any gene: 5.

The TCR was taken from a human donor with alopecia areata. The material sequenced was CD8+ T cells sorted from blood, taken at week 24, from a patient treated with tofacitinib. The V and J genes are TRBV29-1 and TRBJ2-1; TRBD2 aligns across 15 bases. CDR3 bases: TGCAGCGCTCCGGGACTAGCGGGGGGTAATGAGCAGTTCTTC. It encodes CSAPGLAGGNEQFF.